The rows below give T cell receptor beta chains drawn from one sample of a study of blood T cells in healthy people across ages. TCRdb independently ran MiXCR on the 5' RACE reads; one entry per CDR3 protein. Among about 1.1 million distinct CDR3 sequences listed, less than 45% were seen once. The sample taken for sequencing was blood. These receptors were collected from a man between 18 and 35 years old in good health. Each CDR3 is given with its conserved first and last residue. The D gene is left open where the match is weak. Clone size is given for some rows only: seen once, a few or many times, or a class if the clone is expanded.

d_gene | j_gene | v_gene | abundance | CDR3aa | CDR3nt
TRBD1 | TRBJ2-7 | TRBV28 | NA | CASNGQAYNEQYF | TGTGCCAGCAACGGACAGGCCTACAATGAGCAGTACTTC
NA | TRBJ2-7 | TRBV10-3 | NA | CAISPTTGSSYEQYF | TGTGCCATCAGCCCCACCACCGGGAGCTCCTACGAGCAGTACTTC
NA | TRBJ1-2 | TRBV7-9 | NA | CASSAWRGSDNYGYTF | TGTGCCAGCAGCGCCTGGAGAGGGAGTGACAACTATGGCTACACCTTC
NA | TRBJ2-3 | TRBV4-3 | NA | CASSPKTLHTDTQYF | TGCGCCAGCAGCCCAAAGACTTTGCACACAGATACGCAGTATTTT
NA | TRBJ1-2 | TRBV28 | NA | CASKGGIYGYTF | TGTGCCAGCAAGGGGGGGATCTATGGCTACACCTTC
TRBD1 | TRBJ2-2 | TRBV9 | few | CASSVEGATGELFF | TGTGCCAGCAGCGTCGAGGGGGCAACCGGGGAGCTGTTTTTT
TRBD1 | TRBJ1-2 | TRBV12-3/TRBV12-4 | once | CVSSLTGQGAYYGYTF | TGTGTCAGCAGTTTAACGGGACAGGGGGCATACTATGGCTACACCTTC
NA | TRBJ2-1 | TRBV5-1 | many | CASSSGHTSYNEQFF | TGCGCCAGCAGTTCGGGACATACCTCCTACAATGAGCAGTTCTTC
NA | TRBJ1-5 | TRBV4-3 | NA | CASSQERAPTFSNQPQHF | TGCGCCAGCAGCCAAGAACGGGCGCCGACATTTAGCAATCAGCCCCAGCATTTT
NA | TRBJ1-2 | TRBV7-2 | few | CASSLDASPDGYTF | TGTGCCAGCAGCTTAGATGCATCCCCTGACGGCTACACCTTC
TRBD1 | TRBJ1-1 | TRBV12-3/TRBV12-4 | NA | CASRLTGVSTEAFF | TGTGCCAGCAGATTGACAGGGGTCAGCACTGAAGCTTTCTTT
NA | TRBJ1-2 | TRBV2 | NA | CASGLGKGYTF | TGTGCCAGCGGGCTAGGAAAGGGCTACACCTTC
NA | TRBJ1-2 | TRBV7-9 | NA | CASGDFNGYTF | TGTGCCAGCGGGGATTTTAATGGCTACACCTTC
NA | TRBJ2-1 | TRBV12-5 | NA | CASGPPGLGSNEQFF | TGTGCTAGTGGCCCCCCAGGCCTGGGCAGCAATGAGCAGTTCTTC
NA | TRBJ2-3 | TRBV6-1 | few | CASSERGGPPDTQYF | TGTGCCAGCAGTGAAAGGGGGGGGCCCCCAGATACGCAGTATTTT
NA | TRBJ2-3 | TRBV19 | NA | CDSTRDITDTQYF | TGTGACAGTACGAGGGACATCACAGATACGCAGTATTTT
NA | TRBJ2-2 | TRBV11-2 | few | CASSLELGSNTGELFF | TGTGCCAGCAGCTTAGAATTGGGTTCGAACACCGGGGAGCTGTTTTTT
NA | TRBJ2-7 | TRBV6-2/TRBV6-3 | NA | CASRRTGTYNEQYF | TGTGCCAGCAGAAGGACGGGGACCTACAATGAGCAGTACTTC
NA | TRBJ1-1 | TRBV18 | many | CASSPDGIMNTEAFF | TGTGCCAGCTCACCAGACGGGATAATGAACACTGAAGCTTTCTTT
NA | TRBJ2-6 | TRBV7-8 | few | CAILDAGANVLTF | TGTGCCATCTTAGACGCCGGGGCCAACGTCCTGACTTTC
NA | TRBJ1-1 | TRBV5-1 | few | CASSSTDLNTEAFF | TGCGCCAGCAGCTCGACGGACCTGAACACTGAAGCTTTCTTT
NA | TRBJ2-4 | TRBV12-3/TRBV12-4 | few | CASTPSTAPGLAKNIQYF | TGTGCCAGCACTCCGTCTACCGCACCGGGGCTAGCCAAAAACATTCAGTACTTC
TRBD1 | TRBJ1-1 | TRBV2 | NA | CASSDLGGGITEAFF | TGTGCCAGCAGTGATCTCGGAGGGGGCATAACTGAAGCTTTCTTT
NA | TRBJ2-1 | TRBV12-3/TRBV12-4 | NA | CASSLRRGGLHNEQFF | TGTGCCAGCAGTTTAAGGAGGGGGGGCCTTCACAATGAGCAGTTCTTC
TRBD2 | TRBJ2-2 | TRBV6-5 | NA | CASSSPAGGWTGELFF | TGTGCCAGCAGTTCCCCAGCGGGGGGGTGGACCGGGGAGCTGTTTTTT
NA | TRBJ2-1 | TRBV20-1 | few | CSALTRKSEQFF | TGCAGTGCCTTGACAAGGAAGAGTGAGCAGTTCTTC
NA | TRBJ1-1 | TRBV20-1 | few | CSARSGTEAFF | TGCAGTGCTAGATCGGGAACTGAAGCTTTCTTT
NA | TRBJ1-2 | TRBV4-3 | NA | CASSQEKVGAHDYGYTF | TGCGCCAGCAGCCAAGAAAAGGTTGGAGCGCACGACTATGGCTACACCTTC
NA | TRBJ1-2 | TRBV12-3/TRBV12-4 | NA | CASSPVRDGYTF | TGTGCCAGCAGCCCCGTGCGGGATGGCTACACCTTC
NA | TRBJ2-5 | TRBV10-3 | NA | CAITRTPQETQYF | TGTGCCATCACCCGAACACCGCAAGAGACCCAGTACTTC
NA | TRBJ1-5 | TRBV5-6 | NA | CASSLGAPNQPQHF | TGTGCCAGCAGCTTGGGGGCCCCGAATCAGCCCCAGCATTTT
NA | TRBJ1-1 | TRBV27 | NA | CASSLSLPSWTEAFF | TGTGCCAGCAGTTTATCACTTCCTTCTTGGACTGAAGCTTTCTTT
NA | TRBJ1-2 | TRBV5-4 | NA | CASSPYYGSYGYTF | TGTGCCAGCAGCCCCTATTACGGGAGCTATGGCTACACCTTC
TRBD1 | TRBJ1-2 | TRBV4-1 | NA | CASSQDGDRSYGYTF | TGCGCCAGCAGCCAAGATGGGGACAGAAGCTATGGCTACACCTTC
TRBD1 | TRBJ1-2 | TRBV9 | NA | CASSVGTGAVYGYTF | TGTGCCAGCAGCGTAGGCACAGGGGCAGTCTATGGCTACACCTTC
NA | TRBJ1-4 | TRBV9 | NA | CASSAPPYRDKDEKLFF | TGTGCCAGCAGCGCCCCTCCCTACCGGGACAAAGATGAAAAACTGTTTTTT
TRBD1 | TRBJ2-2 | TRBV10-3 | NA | CTISGQGRNTGELFF | TGTACCATCAGTGGACAGGGCCGAAACACCGGGGAGCTGTTTTTT
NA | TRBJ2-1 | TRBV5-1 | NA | CASSLEGSNVQFF | TGCGCCAGCAGCTTGGAGGGTAGCAATGTTCAGTTCTTC
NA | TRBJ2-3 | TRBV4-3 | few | CASSQEGTQVDTQYF | TGCGCCAGCAGCCAAGAAGGGACTCAGGTAGATACGCAGTATTTT
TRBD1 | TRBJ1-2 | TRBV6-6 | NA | CASKQGAMGYTF | TGTGCCAGTAAACAGGGGGCAATGGGCTACACCTTC
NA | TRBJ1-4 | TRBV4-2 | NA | CASSQGDISDYNEKLFF | TGTGCCAGCAGCCAAGGAGATATATCCGATTATAATGAAAAACTGTTTTTT
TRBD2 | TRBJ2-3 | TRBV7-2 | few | CASSLSTSGGAEGTDTQYF | TGTGCCAGCAGCTTATCGACTAGCGGGGGGGCCGAAGGCACAGATACGCAGTATTTT
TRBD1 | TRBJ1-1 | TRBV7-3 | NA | CASSLIPGTGSTEAFF | TGTGCCAGCAGCTTAATTCCGGGGACAGGGAGCACTGAAGCTTTCTTT
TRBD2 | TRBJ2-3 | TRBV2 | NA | CASSELAGTDTQYF | TGTGCCAGCAGTGAGCTAGCGGGCACAGATACGCAGTATTTT
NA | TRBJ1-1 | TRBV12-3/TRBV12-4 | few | CASSFSLQDGAFF | TGTGCCAGCAGTTTTTCTCTCCAGGATGGCGCTTTCTTT
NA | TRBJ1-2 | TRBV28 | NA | CASTPPGLRYTF | TGTGCCAGCACTCCCCCCGGTTTACGCTACACCTTC
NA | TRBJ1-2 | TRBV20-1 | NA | CSARGPLNGYTF | TGCAGTGCTAGGGGGCCCCTCAATGGCTACACCTTC
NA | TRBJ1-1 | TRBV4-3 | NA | CASSQGLLGDGEAFF | TGCGCCAGCAGCCAAGGACTGTTAGGGGACGGTGAAGCTTTCTTT
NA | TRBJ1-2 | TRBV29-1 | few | CSAGVDTGNYGYTF | TGCAGCGCTGGAGTGGACACGGGAAACTATGGCTACACCTTC
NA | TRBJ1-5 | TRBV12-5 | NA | CASGLERQPQHF | TGTGCTAGTGGTTTGGAAAGGCAGCCCCAGCATTTT
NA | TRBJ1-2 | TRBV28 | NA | CASSPPVGSGYGYTF | TGTGCCAGCAGCCCCCCGGTTGGGTCAGGCTATGGCTACACCTTC
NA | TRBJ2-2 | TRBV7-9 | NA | CASSPPWGKYTGELFF | TGTGCCAGCAGCCCTCCGTGGGGCAAATACACCGGGGAGCTGTTTTTT
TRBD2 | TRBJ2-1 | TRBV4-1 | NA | CASSQSGGALGEQFF | TGCGCCAGCAGCCAAAGCGGGGGGGCCCTCGGTGAGCAGTTCTTC
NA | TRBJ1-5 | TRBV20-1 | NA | CSAVGYLSNQPQHF | TGCAGTGCAGTCGGCTACCTTAGCAATCAGCCCCAGCATTTT
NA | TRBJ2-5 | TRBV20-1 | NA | CSARPTQETQYF | TGCAGTGCTAGACCTACACAAGAGACCCAGTACTTC